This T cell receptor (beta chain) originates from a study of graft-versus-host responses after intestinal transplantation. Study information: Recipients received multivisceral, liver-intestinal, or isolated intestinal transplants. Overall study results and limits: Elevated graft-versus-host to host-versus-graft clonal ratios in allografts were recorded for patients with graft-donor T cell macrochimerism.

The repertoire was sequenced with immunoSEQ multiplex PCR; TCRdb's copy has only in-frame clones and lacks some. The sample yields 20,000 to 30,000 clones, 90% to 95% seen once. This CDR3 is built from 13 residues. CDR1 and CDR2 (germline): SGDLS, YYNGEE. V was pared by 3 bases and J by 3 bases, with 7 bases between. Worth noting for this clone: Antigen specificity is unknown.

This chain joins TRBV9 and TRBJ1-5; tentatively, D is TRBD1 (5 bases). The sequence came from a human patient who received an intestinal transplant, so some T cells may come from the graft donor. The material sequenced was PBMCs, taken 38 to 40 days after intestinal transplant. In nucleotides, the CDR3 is TGTGCCAGCAGCGCAGGGAACAATCAGCCCCAGCATTTT. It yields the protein CASSAGNNQPQHF.